What follows are 7 T cell receptor beta chains derived from one specimen sequenced in a study of T-cell memory formation after mild COVID-19. TCRdb independently ran MiXCR on the 5' RACE reads; one entry per CDR3 protein. The repertoire consists of over 350,000 distinct CDR3 sequences, with about 15% occurring once and the leading ten covering 20% to 25%. The sequencing input was PBMCs or a T cell subset sorted from them (not recorded which). Receptors were obtained from a man aged 18 to 35 who had mild COVID-19 (a few samples of this study predate the infection). Cell type and time point are not known.

V usage is TRBV24-1 and J usage is TRBJ2-4; D may be TRBD2 (5 bases). CDR3 size: 14 residues. The V end lost 5 bases, the J end lost 5 bases, and 12 bases lay between the germline ends. From germline, CDR1 is KGHDR and CDR2 SFDVKD. This chain's CDR3 is CATSGPLGENIQYF. In DNA form, the CDR3 reads TGTGCCACCAGTGGCCCTCTCGGGGAAAACATTCAGTACTTC.

This clonotype was found a few times. The V call is TRBV9, the J call TRBJ2-1, with a tentative D call TRBD2 (5 bases). Trimming removed 6 bases from V and 8 bases from J, with 15 bases in between. CDR1 SGDLS and CDR2 YYNGEE come from the germline V gene. This CDR3 has 13 residues. The DNA of the CDR3 is TGTGCCAGCACGGGGATGGCCCCCGATGAGCAGTTCTTC. Its translation: CASTGMAPDEQFF. The whole variable domain, filled in from reference TRBV9 and TRBJ2-1, reads DSGVTQTPKHLITATGQRVTLRCSPRSGDLSVYWYQQSLDQGLQFLIQYYNGEERAKGNILERFSAQQFPDLHSELNLSSLELGDSALYFCASTGMAPDEQFFGPGTRLTVL.

In this sample, this clonotype turned up a few times. DNA for the CDR3: TGTGCCAGCAGGGCGGGGGGCGTCACCCATACGCAGTATTTT. Translation gives CASRAGGVTHTQYF. The genes are TRBV12-3 or TRBV12-4 and TRBJ2-3; 8 bases align to TRBD2. The V segment lost 6 bases and the J segment 7 bases; nucleotides outside the gene matches: 9. The CDR3 is 14 residues long.

This clonotype has more than one count but fewer than ten. This sequence joins TRBV10-3 and TRBJ1-2; D possibly corresponds to TRBD1 (6 bases). V lost 10 bases and J lost 4, with 10 bases in between. Germline lookup yields CDR1 ENHRY and CDR2 SYGVKD. CDR3 length: 11 residues. CDR3 residues: CATEQGYGYTF. CDR3 coding DNA: TGTGCCACCGAACAGGGCTATGGCTACACCTTC.

This clonotype showed up just a few times. The genes are TRBV12-3 or TRBV12-4 and TRBJ2-1; weak D call: TRBD2 (5 bases). The CDR3 length is 16 residues. With 7 bases removed from V and 0 bases from J, the gap between germline ends came to 16 bases. The CDR3: CASNYPGLSSYNEQFF. CDR3 nucleotide sequence: TGTGCCAGCAACTACCCGGGGTTGAGCTCCTACAATGAGCAGTTCTTC.

The V call is TRBV7-8, the J call TRBJ2-4; D is ambiguous. CDR1 and CDR2 from the germline V gene are SGHVS and FQNEAQ. This CDR3 has 15 residues. V lost 1 base and J 9 bases, leaving 16 bases between the germline ends. CDR3 sequence reads: CASSLEGSPLGIQYF. CDR3 DNA: TGTGCCAGCAGCTTAGAAGGCTCCCCGTTAGGCATTCAGTACTTC.

This sequence joins TRBV12-3 or TRBV12-4 and TRBJ2-7; weak D call: TRBD1 (6 bases). The CDR3 extends over 15 amino acids. V was cut by 5 bases and J by 4 bases, with 18 bases left in between. The CDR3 DNA follows: TGTGCCAGCAGTCCCCCCGGGACACAAGTTTACGAGCAGTACTTC. As protein: CASSPPGTQVYEQYF.